Listed below are T cell receptor beta chains from one sample, sequenced in a study of cytomegalovirus exposure and HLA in healthy donors. Using immunoSEQ multiplex PCR, the repertoire was profiled, and TCRdb retains in-frame clones only, with some absent. This repertoire shows approximately 60,000 clones, approximately 83% found once; its top ten account for around 1.8%. Sequencing was performed on PBMCs. The receptors stem from a man aged 40-49 years in good health and CMV-seronegative. The CDR3 runs from the conserved cysteine through the conserved F or W. Each record gives: V gene, J gene, D gene, CDR3 length, CDR3 DNA, CDR3 protein. D genes are given only for firm matches.

v_call: TRBV4-2; j_call: TRBJ1-2; d_call: .; cdr3_length: 15; cdr3_nt: TGTGCCAGCAGCCAAGGGACAGCCGATAGGGGTGGCTACACCTTC; cdr3_aa: CASSQGTADRGGYTF
v_call: TRBV11-2; j_call: TRBJ2-7; d_call: .; cdr3_length: 17; cdr3_nt: TGTGCCAGCAGCCCGGGGTCTTCTTGGGCCTTCCCCTACGAGCAGTACTTC; cdr3_aa: CASSPGSSWAFPYEQYF
v_call: TRBV30; j_call: TRBJ1-4; d_call: .; cdr3_length: 11; cdr3_nt: TGTGCCTGGAGTCGAGGGGAAAAACTGTTTTTT; cdr3_aa: CAWSRGEKLFF
v_call: TRBV5-1; j_call: TRBJ1-1; d_call: .; cdr3_length: 16; cdr3_nt: TGCGCCAGCAGCTTGGTCCAGGGGCTATTGAACACTGAAGCTTTCTTT; cdr3_aa: CASSLVQGLLNTEAFF
v_call: TRBV4-3; j_call: TRBJ2-1; d_call: TRBD1; cdr3_length: 18; cdr3_nt: TGCGCCAGCAGCCAAGAGACAGGGGGCTCGCCGTTATACAATGAGCAGTTCTTC; cdr3_aa: CASSQETGGSPLYNEQFF
v_call: TRBV7-2; j_call: TRBJ1-2; d_call: .; cdr3_length: 16; cdr3_nt: TGTGCCAGCAGCTTAGTTGCCGGCGGATCTAACTATGGCTACACCTTC; cdr3_aa: CASSLVAGGSNYGYTF
v_call: TRBV2; j_call: TRBJ1-2; d_call: .; cdr3_length: 14; cdr3_nt: TGTGCCAGCAGTGTGGAAGGGGGAGAAGGTGGCTACACCTTC; cdr3_aa: CASSVEGGEGGYTF
v_call: TRBV5-1; j_call: TRBJ2-3; d_call: .; cdr3_length: 14; cdr3_nt: TGCGCCAGCAGCTTGGAGGGGCACCGGGATACGCAGTATTTT; cdr3_aa: CASSLEGHRDTQYF
v_call: TRBV7-2; j_call: TRBJ2-7; d_call: .; cdr3_length: 15; cdr3_nt: TGTGCCAGCAGCTTAGTGACTGATTACTCCTACGAGCAGTACTTC; cdr3_aa: CASSLVTDYSYEQYF
v_call: TRBV7-2; j_call: TRBJ2-7; d_call: TRBD1; cdr3_length: 13; cdr3_nt: TGTGCCAGCAGCGGGGGACAGCTCTACGAGCAGTACTTC; cdr3_aa: CASSGGQLYEQYF
v_call: TRBV5-1; j_call: TRBJ2-3; d_call: TRBD2; cdr3_length: 17; cdr3_nt: TGCGCCAGCAGCTCCACGGGACTAGCTTCAAGCACAGATACGCAGTATTTT; cdr3_aa: CASSSTGLASSTDTQYF
v_call: TRBV2; j_call: TRBJ1-5; d_call: .; cdr3_length: 14; cdr3_nt: TGTGCCAGCAGTGCCCCGGGGGGGGATCAGCCCCAGCATTTT; cdr3_aa: CASSAPGGDQPQHF
v_call: TRBV9; j_call: TRBJ2-3; d_call: .; cdr3_length: 13; cdr3_nt: TGTGCCAGCAGCGGAGGGGGAATCTATACGCAGTATTTT; cdr3_aa: CASSGGGIYTQYF
v_call: TRBV5-6; j_call: TRBJ2-1; d_call: .; cdr3_length: 15; cdr3_nt: TGTGCCAGCAGCTACCAGGGGTACTCCTACAATGAGCAGTTCTTC; cdr3_aa: CASSYQGYSYNEQFF
v_call: TRBV30; j_call: TRBJ2-5; d_call: .; cdr3_length: 12; cdr3_nt: TGTGCCTGGAGTGTATCCTTGGAGACCCAGTACTTC; cdr3_aa: CAWSVSLETQYF
v_call: TRBV13; j_call: TRBJ1-2; d_call: .; cdr3_length: 15; cdr3_nt: TGTGCCAGCAGCTTAGCCCAGGGTCGGGACTATGGCTACACCTTC; cdr3_aa: CASSLAQGRDYGYTF
v_call: TRBV27; j_call: TRBJ1-4; d_call: TRBD1; cdr3_length: 15; cdr3_nt: TGTGCCAGCAGTTGGACAGGGGGGGAAAATGAAAAACTGTTTTTT; cdr3_aa: CASSWTGGENEKLFF